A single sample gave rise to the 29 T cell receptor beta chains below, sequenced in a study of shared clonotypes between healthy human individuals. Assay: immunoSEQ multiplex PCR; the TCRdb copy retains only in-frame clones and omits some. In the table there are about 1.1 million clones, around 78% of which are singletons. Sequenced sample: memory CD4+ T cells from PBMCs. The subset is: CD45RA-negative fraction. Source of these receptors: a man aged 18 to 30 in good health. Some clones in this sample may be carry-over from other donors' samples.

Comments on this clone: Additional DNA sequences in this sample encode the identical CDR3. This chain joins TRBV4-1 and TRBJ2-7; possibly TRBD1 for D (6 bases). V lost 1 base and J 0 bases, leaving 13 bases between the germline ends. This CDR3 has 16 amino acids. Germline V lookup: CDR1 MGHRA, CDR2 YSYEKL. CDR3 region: CASSQGGRSSSYEQYF. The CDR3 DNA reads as TGCGCCAGCAGCCAAGGGGGGCGGTCGAGCTCCTACGAGCAGTACTTC.

CDR3 in DNA: TGTGCCAGCAGCTTAAAGGGACAGGAAAGCGAGCAGTACTTC. Protein product: CASSLKGQESEQYF. The J gene is TRBJ2-7, the V gene TRBV7-3, with TRBD1 matching over 8 bases. This CDR3 is built from 14 residues. Trimming cost V 1 base and J 6 bases; bases outside gene matches: 5. CDR1 is SGHTA, CDR2 FQGTGA, per germline.

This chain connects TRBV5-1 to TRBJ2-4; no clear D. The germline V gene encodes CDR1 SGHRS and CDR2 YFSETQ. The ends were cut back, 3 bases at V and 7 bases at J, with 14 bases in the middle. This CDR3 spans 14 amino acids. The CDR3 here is CASSSRGDGNIQYF. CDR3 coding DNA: TGCGCCAGCAGCTCACGAGGAGACGGGAACATTCAGTACTTC. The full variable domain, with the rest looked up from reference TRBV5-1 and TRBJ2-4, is KAGVTQTPRYLIKTRGQQVTLSCSPISGHRSVSWYQQTPGQGLQFLFEYFSETQRNKGNFPGRFSGRQFSNSRSEMNVSTLELGDSALYLCASSSRGDGNIQYFGAGTRLSVL.

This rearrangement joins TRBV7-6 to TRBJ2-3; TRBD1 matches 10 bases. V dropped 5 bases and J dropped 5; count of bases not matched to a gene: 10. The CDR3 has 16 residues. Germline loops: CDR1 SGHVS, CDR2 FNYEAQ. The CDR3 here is CASSRQGADALDTQYF. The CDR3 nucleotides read TGTGCCAGCAGCCGACAGGGGGCTGATGCCTTAGATACGCAGTATTTT.

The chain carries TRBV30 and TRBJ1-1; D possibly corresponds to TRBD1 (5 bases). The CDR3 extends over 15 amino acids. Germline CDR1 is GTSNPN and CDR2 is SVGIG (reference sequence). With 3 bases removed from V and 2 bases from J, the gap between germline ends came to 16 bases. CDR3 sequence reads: CAWSLPLGLNTEAFF. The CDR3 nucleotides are TGTGCCTGGAGCTTACCTTTGGGACTTAACACTGAAGCTTTCTTT. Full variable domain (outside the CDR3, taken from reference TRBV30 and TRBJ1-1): SQTIHQWPATLVQPVGSPLSLECTVEGTSNPNLYWYRQAAGRGLQLLFYSVGIGQISSEVPQNLSASRPQDRQFILSSKKLLLSDSGFYLCAWSLPLGLNTEAFFGQGTRLTVV.

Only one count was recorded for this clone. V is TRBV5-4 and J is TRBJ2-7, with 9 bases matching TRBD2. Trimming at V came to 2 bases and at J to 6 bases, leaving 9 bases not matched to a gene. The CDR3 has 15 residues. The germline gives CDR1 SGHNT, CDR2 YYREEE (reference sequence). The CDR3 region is CASSFRASGKIEQYF. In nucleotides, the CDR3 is TGTGCCAGCAGCTTTAGGGCTAGCGGGAAGATCGAGCAGTACTTC.

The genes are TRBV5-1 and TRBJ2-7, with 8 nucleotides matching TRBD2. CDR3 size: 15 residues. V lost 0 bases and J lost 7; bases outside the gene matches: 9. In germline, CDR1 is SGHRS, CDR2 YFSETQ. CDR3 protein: CASSLGLAGSGEQYF. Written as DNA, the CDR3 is TGCGCCAGCAGCTTGGGCCTAGCGGGTTCCGGGGAGCAGTACTTC.

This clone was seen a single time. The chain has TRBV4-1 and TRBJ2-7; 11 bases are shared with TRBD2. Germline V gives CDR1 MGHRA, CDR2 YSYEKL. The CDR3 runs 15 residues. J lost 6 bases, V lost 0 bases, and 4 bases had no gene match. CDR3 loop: CASSQDLAGGIEQYF. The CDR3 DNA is TGCGCCAGCAGCCAAGATCTAGCGGGAGGCATCGAGCAGTACTTC.

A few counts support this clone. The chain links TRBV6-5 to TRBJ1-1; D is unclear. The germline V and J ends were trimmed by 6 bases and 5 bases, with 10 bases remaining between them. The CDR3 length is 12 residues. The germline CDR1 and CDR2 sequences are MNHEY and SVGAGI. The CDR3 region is CASRRGGTEAFF. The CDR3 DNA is TGTGCCAGCAGGCGGGGAGGGACTGAAGCTTTCTTT.

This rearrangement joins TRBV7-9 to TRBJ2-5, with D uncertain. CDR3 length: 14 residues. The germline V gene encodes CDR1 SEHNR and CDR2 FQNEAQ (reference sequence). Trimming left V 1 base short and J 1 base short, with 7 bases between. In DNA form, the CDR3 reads TGTGCCAGCAGCTTAGACTCCCTCCAAGAGACCCAGTACTTC. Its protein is CASSLDSLQETQYF.

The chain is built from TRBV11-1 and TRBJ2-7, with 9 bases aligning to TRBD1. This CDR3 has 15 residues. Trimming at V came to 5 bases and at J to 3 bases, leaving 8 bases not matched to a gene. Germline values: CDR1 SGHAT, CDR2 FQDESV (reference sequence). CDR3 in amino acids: CASSPRDRVNYEQYF. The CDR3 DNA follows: TGTGCCAGCAGCCCCCGGGACAGGGTAAACTACGAGCAGTACTTC.

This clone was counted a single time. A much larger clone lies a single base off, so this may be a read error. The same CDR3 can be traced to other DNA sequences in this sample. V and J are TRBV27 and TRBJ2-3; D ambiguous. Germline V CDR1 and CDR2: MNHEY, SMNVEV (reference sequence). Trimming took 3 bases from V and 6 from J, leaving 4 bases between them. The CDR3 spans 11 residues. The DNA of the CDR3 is TGTGCCAGCAGTTTGGGCGATACGCAGTATTTT. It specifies CASSLGDTQYF.

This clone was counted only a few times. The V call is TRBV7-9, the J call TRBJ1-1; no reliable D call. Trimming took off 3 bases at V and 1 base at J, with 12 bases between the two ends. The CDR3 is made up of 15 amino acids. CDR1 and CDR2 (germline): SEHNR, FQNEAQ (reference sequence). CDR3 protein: CASSLGGVGNTEAFF. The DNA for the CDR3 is TGTGCCAGCAGCTTGGGTGGGGTGGGGAACACTGAAGCTTTCTTT.

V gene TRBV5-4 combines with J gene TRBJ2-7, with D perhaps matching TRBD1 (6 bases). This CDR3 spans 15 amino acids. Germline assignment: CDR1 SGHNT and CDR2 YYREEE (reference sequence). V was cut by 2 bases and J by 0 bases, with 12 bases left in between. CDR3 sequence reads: CASSFFGTISYEQYF. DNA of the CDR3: TGTGCCAGCAGCTTTTTCGGGACAATCTCCTACGAGCAGTACTTC.

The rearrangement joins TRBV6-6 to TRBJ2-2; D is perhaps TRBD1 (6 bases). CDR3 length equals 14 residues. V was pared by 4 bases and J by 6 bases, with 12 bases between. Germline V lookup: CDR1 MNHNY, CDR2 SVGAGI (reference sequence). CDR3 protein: CASSFTGFAGELFF. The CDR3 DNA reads TGTGCCAGCAGTTTCACAGGGTTTGCCGGGGAGCTGTTTTTT.

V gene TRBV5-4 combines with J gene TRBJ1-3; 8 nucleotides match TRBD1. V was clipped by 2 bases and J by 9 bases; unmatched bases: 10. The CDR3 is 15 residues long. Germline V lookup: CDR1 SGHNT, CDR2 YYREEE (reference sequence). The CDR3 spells CASSLQGQAPATIYF. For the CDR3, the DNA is TGTGCCAGCAGCTTACAGGGACAGGCCCCAGCCACCATATATTTT.

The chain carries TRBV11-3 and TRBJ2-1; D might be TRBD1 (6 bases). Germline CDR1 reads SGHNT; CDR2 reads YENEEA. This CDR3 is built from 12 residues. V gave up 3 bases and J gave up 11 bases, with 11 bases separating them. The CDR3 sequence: CASSFRRDKQFF. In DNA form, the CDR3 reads TGTGCCAGCAGCTTCAGACGGGACAAGCAGTTCTTC.

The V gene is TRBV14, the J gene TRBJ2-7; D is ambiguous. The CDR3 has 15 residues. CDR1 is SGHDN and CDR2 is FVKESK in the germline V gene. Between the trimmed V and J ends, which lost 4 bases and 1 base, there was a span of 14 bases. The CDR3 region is CASSPRPALSYEQYF. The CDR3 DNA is TGTGCCAGCAGCCCCCGGCCAGCGCTTTCCTACGAGCAGTACTTC. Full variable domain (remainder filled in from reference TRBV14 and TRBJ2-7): EAGVTQFPSHSVIEKGQTVTLRCDPISGHDNLYWYRRVMGKEIKFLLHFVKESKQDESGMPNNRFLAERTGGTYSTLKVQPAELEDSGVYFCASSPRPALSYEQYFGPGTRLTVT.

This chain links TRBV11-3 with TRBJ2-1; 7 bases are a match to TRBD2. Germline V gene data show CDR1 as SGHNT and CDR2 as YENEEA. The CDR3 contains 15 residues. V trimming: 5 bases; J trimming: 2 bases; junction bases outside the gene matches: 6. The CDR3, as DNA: TGTGCCAGCAGCAAAGGCGGGAGAACCTACAATGAGCAGTTCTTC. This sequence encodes CASSKGGRTYNEQFF. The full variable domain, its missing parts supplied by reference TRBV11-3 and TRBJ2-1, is EAGVVQSPRYKIIEKKQPVAFWCNPISGHNTLYWYLQNLGQGPELLIRYENEEAVDDSQLPKDRFSAERLKGVDSTLKIQPAELGDSAVYLCASSKGGRTYNEQFFGPGTRLTVL.

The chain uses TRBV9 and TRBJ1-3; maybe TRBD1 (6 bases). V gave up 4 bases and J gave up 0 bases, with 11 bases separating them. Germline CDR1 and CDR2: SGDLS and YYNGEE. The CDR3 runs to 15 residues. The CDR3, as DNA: TGTGCCAGCAGCCAGGGGCTCCTCTCTGGAAACACCATATATTTT. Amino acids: CASSQGLLSGNTIYF.

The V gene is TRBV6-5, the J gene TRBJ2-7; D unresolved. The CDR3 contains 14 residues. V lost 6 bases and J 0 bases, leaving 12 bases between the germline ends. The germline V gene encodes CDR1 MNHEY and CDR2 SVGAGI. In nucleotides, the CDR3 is TGTGCCAGCAGCTCTAGACCAAGCTCCTACGAGCAGTACTTC. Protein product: CASSSRPSSYEQYF.

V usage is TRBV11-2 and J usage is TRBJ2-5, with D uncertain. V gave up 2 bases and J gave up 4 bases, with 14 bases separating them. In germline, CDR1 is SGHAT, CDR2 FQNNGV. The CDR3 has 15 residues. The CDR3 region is CASSLLRSLRETQYF. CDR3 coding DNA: TGTGCCAGCAGCTTACTTCGGAGTTTGAGAGAGACCCAGTACTTC. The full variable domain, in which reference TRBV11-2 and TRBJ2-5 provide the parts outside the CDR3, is EAGVAQSPRYKIIEKRQSVAFWCNPISGHATLYWYQQILGQGPKLLIQFQNNGVVDDSQLPKDRFSAERLKGVDSTLKIQPAKLEDSAVYLCASSLLRSLRETQYFGPGTRLLVL.

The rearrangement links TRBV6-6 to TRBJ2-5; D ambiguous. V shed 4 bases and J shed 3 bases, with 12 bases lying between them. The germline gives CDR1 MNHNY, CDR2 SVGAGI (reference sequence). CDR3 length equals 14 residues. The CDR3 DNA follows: TGTGCCAGCAGTTTACCAGCAAACGAAGAGACCCAGTACTTC. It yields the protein CASSLPANEETQYF.

CDR3 DNA sequence: TGTGCCAGCAGCTTAGGGCCCACGGGAATTGTGTCCTACGAGCAGTACTTC. Translating it yields CASSLGPTGIVSYEQYF. The V gene is TRBV4-2, the J gene TRBJ2-7; D possibly corresponds to TRBD2 (5 bases). CDR3 length equals 17 residues. Trimming shortened V by 5 bases and J by 1 base, and 21 bases separated the two germline ends. Germline V gene data show CDR1 as LGHNA and CDR2 as YNFKEQ.

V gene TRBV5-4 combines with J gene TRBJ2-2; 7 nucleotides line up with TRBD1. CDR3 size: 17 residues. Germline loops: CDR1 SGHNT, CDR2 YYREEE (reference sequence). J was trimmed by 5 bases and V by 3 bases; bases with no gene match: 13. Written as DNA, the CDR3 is TGTGCCAGCAGCTCGGGGAGACAGGGAAGGGAGACCGGGGAGCTGTTTTTT. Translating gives CASSSGRQGRETGELFF.

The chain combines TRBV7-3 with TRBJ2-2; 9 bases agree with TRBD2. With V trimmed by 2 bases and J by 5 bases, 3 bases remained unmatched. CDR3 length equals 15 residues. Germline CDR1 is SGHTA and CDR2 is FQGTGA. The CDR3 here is CASSLRREGTGELFF. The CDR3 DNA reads TGTGCCAGCAGCTTACGGCGGGAGGGAACCGGGGAGCTGTTTTTT.

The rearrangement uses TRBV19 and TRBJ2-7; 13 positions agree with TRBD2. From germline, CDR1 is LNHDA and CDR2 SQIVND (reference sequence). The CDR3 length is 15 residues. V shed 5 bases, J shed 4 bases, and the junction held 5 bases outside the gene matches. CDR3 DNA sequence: TGTGCCAGTAGTGAGGGACTAGCGGGGACGTACGAGCAGTACTTC. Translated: CASSEGLAGTYEQYF. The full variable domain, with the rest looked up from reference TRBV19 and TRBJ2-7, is DGGITQSPKYLFRKEGQNVTLSCEQNLNHDAMYWYRQDPGQGLRLIYYSQIVNDFQKGDIAEGYSVSREKKESFPLTVTSAQKNPTAFYLCASSEGLAGTYEQYFGPGTRLTVT.

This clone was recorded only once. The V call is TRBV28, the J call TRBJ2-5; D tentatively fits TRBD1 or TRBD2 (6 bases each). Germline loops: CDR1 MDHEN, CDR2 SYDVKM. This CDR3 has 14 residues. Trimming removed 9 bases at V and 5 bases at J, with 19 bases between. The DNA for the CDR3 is TGTGCCAGTAACGTGATGGGGGGCGGGGAGACCCAGTACTTC. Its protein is CASNVMGGGETQYF.

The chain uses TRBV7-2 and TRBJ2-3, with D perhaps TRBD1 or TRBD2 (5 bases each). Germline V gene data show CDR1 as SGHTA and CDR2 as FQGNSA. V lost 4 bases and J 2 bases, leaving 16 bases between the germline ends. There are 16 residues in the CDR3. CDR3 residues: CASSSAGTIFTDTQYF. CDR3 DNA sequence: TGTGCCAGCAGCTCGGCCGGGACGATCTTCACAGATACGCAGTATTTT.